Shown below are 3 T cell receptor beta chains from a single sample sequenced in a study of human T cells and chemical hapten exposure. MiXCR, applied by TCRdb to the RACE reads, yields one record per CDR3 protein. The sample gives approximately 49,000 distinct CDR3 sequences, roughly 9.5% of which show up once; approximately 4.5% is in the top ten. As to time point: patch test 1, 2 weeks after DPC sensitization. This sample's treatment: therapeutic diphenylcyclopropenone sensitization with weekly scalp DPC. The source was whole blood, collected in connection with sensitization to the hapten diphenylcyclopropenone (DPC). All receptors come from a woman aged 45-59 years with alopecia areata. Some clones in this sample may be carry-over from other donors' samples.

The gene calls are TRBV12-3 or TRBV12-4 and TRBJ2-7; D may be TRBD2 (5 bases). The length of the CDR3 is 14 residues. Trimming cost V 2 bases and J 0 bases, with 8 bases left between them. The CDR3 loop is CASSLLSDSYEQYF. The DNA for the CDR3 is TGTGCCAGCAGTTTACTTAGCGACTCCTACGAGCAGTACTTC.

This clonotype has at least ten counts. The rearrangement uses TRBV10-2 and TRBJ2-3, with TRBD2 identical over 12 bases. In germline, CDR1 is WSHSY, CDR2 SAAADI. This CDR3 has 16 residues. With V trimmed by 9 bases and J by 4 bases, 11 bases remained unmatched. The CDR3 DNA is TGCGCCAGTATGCGAGGACTAGCGGGAAACTCAGATACGCAGTATTTT. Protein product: CASMRGLAGNSDTQYF.

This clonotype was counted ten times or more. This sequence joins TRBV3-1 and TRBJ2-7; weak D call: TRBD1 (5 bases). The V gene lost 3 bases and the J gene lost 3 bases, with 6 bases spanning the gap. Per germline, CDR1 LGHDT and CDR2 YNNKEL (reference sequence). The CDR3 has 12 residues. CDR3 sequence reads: CASSHTGYEQYF. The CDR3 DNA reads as TGTGCCAGCAGCCATACAGGCTACGAGCAGTACTTC.